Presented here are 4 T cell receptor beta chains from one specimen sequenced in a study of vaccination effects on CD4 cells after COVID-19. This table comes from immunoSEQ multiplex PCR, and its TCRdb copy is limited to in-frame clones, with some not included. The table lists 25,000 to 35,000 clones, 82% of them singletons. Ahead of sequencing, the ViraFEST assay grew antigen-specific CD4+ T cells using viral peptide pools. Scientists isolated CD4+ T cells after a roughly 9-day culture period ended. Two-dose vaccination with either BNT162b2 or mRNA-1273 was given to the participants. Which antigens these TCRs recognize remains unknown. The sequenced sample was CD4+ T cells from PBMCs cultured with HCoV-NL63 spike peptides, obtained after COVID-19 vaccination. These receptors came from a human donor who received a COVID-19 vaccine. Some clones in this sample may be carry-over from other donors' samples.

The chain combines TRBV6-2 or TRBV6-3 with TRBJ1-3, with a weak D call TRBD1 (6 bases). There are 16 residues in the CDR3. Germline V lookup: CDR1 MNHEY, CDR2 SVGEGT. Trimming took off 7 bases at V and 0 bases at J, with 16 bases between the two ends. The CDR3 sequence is CASTPGHQSSGNTIYF. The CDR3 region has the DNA TGTGCCAGCACCCCGGGACACCAGAGCTCTGGAAACACCATATATTTT.

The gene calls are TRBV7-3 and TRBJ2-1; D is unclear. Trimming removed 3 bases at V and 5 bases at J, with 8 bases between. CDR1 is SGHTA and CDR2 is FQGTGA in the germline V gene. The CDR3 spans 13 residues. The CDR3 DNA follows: TGTGCCAGCAGCTTCAGTATTAACAATGAGCAGTTCTTC. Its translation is CASSFSINNEQFF.

This chain's CDR3 is CASSINRLRDSQHF. As DNA, the CDR3 is TGTGCCAGTAGTATAAACCGCTTACGCGACTCCCAGCATTTT. The V and J genes are TRBV19 and TRBJ1-5, with D uncertain. V gave up 2 bases and J gave up 11 bases, with 16 bases separating them. Germline CDR1 LNHDA, CDR2 SQIVND (reference sequence). The length of the CDR3 is 14 residues.

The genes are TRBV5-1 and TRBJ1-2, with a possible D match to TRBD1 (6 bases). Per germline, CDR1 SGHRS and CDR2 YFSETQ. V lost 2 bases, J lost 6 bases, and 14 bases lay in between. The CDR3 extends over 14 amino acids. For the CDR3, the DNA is TGCGCCAGCAGCTTCGGACAGTTTGAAAATGGCTACACCTTC. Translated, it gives CASSFGQFENGYTF.